A selection of T cell receptor beta chains follows, all from one sample in a study of CD8 T cells in Susac syndrome. TCRdb passed the immunoSEQ multiplex PCR reads through MiXCR, listing each CDR3 protein once. Of fewer than 150,000 distinct CDR3 sequences listed, approximately 95% are singletons. The material sequenced was CD8+ T cells from PBMCs. The receptors here all came from a human donor with Susac syndrome. Each CDR3 is given with its conserved first and last residue. The order of the fields is J gene, D gene, clone size, V gene, CDR3 protein, CDR3 DNA. D genes are given only for firm matches. Expanded clones are given a class, and other clones once, few, many or no size at all.

TRBJ1-2 TRBD1 NA TRBV27 CASAQGAHYGYTF TGTGCCAGCGCCCAGGGGGCCCACTATGGCTACACCTTC
TRBJ1-1 NA NA TRBV6-5 CASSLWKNTEAFF TGTGCCAGCTCTTTATGGAAGAACACTGAAGCTTTCTTT
TRBJ2-7 NA NA TRBV6-5 CASSVRHSIYEQYF TGTGCCAGCAGTGTTCGCCACTCAATCTACGAGCAGTACTTC
TRBJ2-1 NA NA TRBV7-6 CASSLLEEPYNEQFF TGTGCCAGCAGCTTATTGGAGGAACCCTACAATGAGCAGTTCTTC
TRBJ2-1 NA NA TRBV28 CASSFLVSYNEQFF TGTGCCAGCAGTTTTTTAGTATCCTACAATGAGCAGTTCTTC
TRBJ2-1 NA NA TRBV4-2 CASSQDPPSNGPTNEQFF TGTGCCAGCAGCCAAGATCCCCCGTCCAACGGGCCCACAAATGAGCAGTTCTTC
TRBJ1-3 NA NA TRBV12-3/TRBV12-4 CASSLKGSQISGNTIYF TGTGCCAGCAGTTTAAAAGGGTCTCAGATCTCTGGAAACACCATATATTTT
TRBJ2-7 NA NA TRBV29-1 CSVEGGGADYEQYF TGCAGCGTTGAAGGTGGGGGGGCAGACTACGAGCAGTACTTC
TRBJ1-2 NA once TRBV12-3/TRBV12-4 CASDAVRGSSYGYTF TGTGCCAGCGATGCCGTTAGGGGATCCTCCTATGGCTACACCTTC
TRBJ2-7 TRBD1 few TRBV3-1 CASSHGQGYEQYF TGTGCCAGCAGCCATGGACAGGGTTACGAGCAGTACTTC
TRBJ2-3 NA NA TRBV7-7 CASSLAPNTDTQYF TGTGCTAGCAGCTTAGCTCCTAACACAGATACGCAGTATTTT
TRBJ2-3 TRBD2 once TRBV20-1 CSARDLTSGLRTDTQYF TGCAGTGCTAGAGATCTTACTAGCGGGTTACGCACAGATACGCAGTATTTT
TRBJ1-1 NA NA TRBV25-1 CASSGDGGRVAFF TGTGCCAGCAGTGGGGACGGGGGTCGAGTAGCTTTCTTT
TRBJ1-5 TRBD1 NA TRBV6-5 CASSLDRSYNQPQHF TGTGCCAGCAGCTTGGACAGGTCATACAATCAGCCCCAGCATTTT
TRBJ2-1 TRBD1 NA TRBV28 CASSPDRGAYNEQFF TGTGCCAGCAGCCCGGACAGGGGAGCCTACAATGAGCAGTTCTTC
TRBJ2-3 TRBD2 NA TRBV5-4 CASSLWSREGPLNTDTQYF TGTGCCAGCAGCTTGTGGTCCCGGGAGGGCCCTTTGAACACAGATACGCAGTATTTT
TRBJ1-1 NA NA TRBV4-1 CASSLSGERTEAFF TGCGCCAGCAGCCTCAGCGGGGAGAGGACTGAAGCTTTCTTT
TRBJ1-1 NA NA TRBV9 CASSEGGTEAFF TGTGCCAGCTCTGAGGGGGGCACTGAAGCTTTCTTT
TRBJ1-1 NA NA TRBV12-3/TRBV12-4 CATGMGEGGTEAFF TGTGCCACCGGAATGGGGGAGGGCGGCACTGAAGCTTTCTTT
TRBJ2-7 TRBD1 NA TRBV9 CASIPGQGSYEQYF TGTGCCAGCATCCCGGGACAGGGCTCCTACGAGCAGTACTTC
TRBJ1-5 NA NA TRBV6-5 CASSKESNQPQHF TGTGCCAGCAGTAAGGAGAGCAATCAGCCCCAGCATTTT
TRBJ1-2 NA NA TRBV25-1 CASSEYFEGMPNYGYTF TGTGCCAGCAGTGAATATTTTGAGGGTATGCCTAACTATGGCTACACCTTC
TRBJ2-7 NA NA TRBV19 CASSARPAYEQYF TGTGCCAGTAGTGCCAGGCCCGCCTACGAGCAGTACTTC
TRBJ1-1 NA NA TRBV5-6 CASSFGGRPEAFF TGTGCCAGCAGCTTTGGGGGGAGGCCTGAAGCTTTCTTT
TRBJ1-1 NA NA TRBV2 CASWGSGTEAFF TGTGCCAGCTGGGGTTCGGGGACTGAAGCTTTCTTT
TRBJ2-3 NA once TRBV24-1 CATSDLDSGDTQYF TGTGCCACCAGTGACCTTGACAGCGGAGATACGCAGTATTTT
TRBJ2-3 TRBD2 NA TRBV6-1 CASSGRTSLAGDDTQYF TGTGCCAGCAGTGGAAGAACTTCTCTAGCGGGAGACGATACGCAGTATTTT
TRBJ1-1 NA once TRBV30 CAWRSSGMNTEAFF TGTGCCTGGAGATCCAGCGGGATGAACACTGAAGCTTTCTTT
TRBJ1-2 NA NA TRBV7-3 CASSLAPGESGYTF TGTGCCAGCAGCTTAGCCCCGGGGGAGTCTGGCTACACCTTC
TRBJ2-7 NA NA TRBV20-1 CSARRDTNPYEQYF TGCAGTGCGAGAAGGGACACCAACCCCTACGAGCAGTACTTC
TRBJ2-3 TRBD1 NA TRBV11-2 CASSGRSQGAKTDTQYF TGTGCCAGCAGCGGACGGTCCCAGGGGGCAAAAACAGATACGCAGTATTTT
TRBJ1-1 NA NA TRBV20-1 CSGGPNTEAFF TGCAGTGGGGGACCGAACACTGAAGCTTTCTTT
TRBJ2-7 NA few TRBV14 CASSQGGPEQYF TGTGCCAGCAGCCAAGGAGGGCCCGAGCAGTACTTC
TRBJ2-3 NA NA TRBV3-1 CASSQDQEGTDTQYF TGTGCCAGCAGCCAAGATCAGGAGGGCACAGATACGCAGTATTTT
TRBJ1-1 NA NA TRBV30 CAWIPANTEAFF TGTGCCTGGATTCCGGCAAACACTGAAGCTTTCTTT
TRBJ2-6 TRBD2 NA TRBV4-2 CASSHSARTSGKGHLPGANVLTF TGTGCCAGCAGCCATTCCGCTAGGACTAGCGGTAAGGGGCATTTGCCTGGGGCCAACGTCCTGACTTTC
TRBJ2-3 NA NA TRBV3-1 CASSQPLDADTQYF TGTGCCAGCAGCCAACCATTAGATGCAGATACGCAGTATTTT
TRBJ1-1 NA NA TRBV28 CASSLTATEAFF TGTGCCAGCAGCCTGACCGCAACTGAAGCTTTCTTT
TRBJ2-7 TRBD1 NA TRBV12-3/TRBV12-4 CASRDRVHYEQYF TGTGCCAGCAGGGACAGGGTACACTACGAGCAGTACTTC
TRBJ2-7 NA few TRBV27 CASSISGSYEQYF TGTGCCAGCAGTATTTCCGGTTCCTACGAGCAGTACTTC
TRBJ2-7 NA NA TRBV7-2 CASARGSREQYF TGTGCCAGCGCCCGTGGTAGTCGCGAGCAGTACTTC
TRBJ2-1 NA NA TRBV12-3/TRBV12-4 CASRGRNASGEQFF TGTGCCAGCAGGGGGAGAAACGCATCAGGAGAGCAGTTCTTC
TRBJ1-2 NA NA TRBV28 CASSRGATHGYTF TGTGCCAGCAGTCGTGGGGCTACCCATGGCTACACCTTC
TRBJ1-2 NA NA TRBV4-1 CASSHSTGGRNGYTF TGCGCCAGCAGCCATTCCACCGGGGGGAGGAATGGCTACACCTTC
TRBJ2-1 NA NA TRBV15 CATSRDRWGFEQFF TGTGCCACCAGCAGAGATAGGTGGGGATTTGAGCAGTTCTTC
TRBJ2-7 NA few TRBV27 CASSFAYEQYF TGTGCCAGCAGTTTCGCCTACGAGCAGTACTTC
TRBJ1-1 NA few TRBV29-1 CSVDPGNTEAFF TGCAGCGTTGACCCTGGGAACACTGAAGCTTTCTTT
TRBJ1-2 TRBD1 NA TRBV5-6 CASSLADRVYGYTF TGTGCCAGCAGCTTGGCAGACAGGGTTTATGGCTACACCTTC
TRBJ2-5 NA NA TRBV9 CASTGGDDQETQYF TGTGCCAGCACGGGCGGGGACGACCAAGAGACCCAGTACTTC